This entry concerns a single T cell receptor beta chain. This entry comes from a study of blood T cell repertoires in COVID-19. Across the study: PBMCs, B-cell-depleted T cells, or T cells provided the cDNA or gDNA that made up the material.

Produced via immunoSEQ multiplex PCR; TCRdb's table is partial and in-frame only. The sample includes roughly 150,000 clones, approximately 75% of them seen just once. Germline-derived CDR1 and CDR2 are MNHNS and SASEGT. CDR3 length: 18 amino acids. The V and J ends lost 4 bases and 1 base, in that order; junction bases with no gene match: 10. The chain is built from TRBV6-1 and TRBJ2-7; 13 nucleotides line up with TRBD2. The source of this sequence is a human donor in a cohort sampled during active COVID-19. Sample: peripheral blood. The CDR3 nucleotides read TGTGCCAGCAGTGGAGAGGGGGGACTAGCGGGGCGATCCTACGAGCAGTACTTC. Its protein product is CASSGEGGLAGRSYEQYF.